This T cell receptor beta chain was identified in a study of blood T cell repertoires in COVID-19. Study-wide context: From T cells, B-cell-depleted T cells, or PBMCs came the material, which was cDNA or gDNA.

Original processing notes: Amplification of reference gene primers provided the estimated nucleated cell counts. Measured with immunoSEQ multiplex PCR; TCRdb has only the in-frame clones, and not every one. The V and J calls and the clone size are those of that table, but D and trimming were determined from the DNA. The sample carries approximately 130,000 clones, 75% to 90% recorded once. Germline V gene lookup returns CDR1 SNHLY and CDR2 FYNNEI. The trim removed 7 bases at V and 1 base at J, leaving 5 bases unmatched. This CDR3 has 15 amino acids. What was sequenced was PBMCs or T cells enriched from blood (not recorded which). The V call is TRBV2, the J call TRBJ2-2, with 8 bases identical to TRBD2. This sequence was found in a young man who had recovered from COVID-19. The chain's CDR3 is CASMILAVNTGELFF. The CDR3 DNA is TGTGCCAGCATGATACTAGCGGTGAACACCGGGGAGCTGTTTTTT.